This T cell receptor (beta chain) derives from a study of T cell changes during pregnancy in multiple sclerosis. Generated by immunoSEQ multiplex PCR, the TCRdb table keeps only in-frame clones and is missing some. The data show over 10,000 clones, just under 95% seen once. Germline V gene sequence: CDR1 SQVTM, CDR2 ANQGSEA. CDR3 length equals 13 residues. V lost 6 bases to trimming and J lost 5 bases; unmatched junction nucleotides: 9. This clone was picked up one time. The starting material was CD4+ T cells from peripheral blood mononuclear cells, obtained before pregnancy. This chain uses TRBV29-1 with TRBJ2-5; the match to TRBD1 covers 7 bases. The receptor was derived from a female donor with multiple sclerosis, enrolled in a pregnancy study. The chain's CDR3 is CSVRDSLYETQYF. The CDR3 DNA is TGCAGCGTACGGGACAGCCTTTATGAGACCCAGTACTTC.